This entry lists 26 T cell receptor beta chains sequenced from one sample in a study of blood T cell repertoires in COVID-19 (dated by TCRdb to about 2020). The method was the immunoSEQ multiplex PCR assay. TCRdb re-hosts the immuneACCESS table, in-frame sequences only. Its copies lack some clones; in the studies checked, an unresolved V gene accounts for under half of them, and the cause for the rest is not known. The sample table lists 150,000 to 200,000 clones, roughly three quarters of them with a count of one. Roughly 17% of the sample rests with the top ten. Material for sequencing was peripheral blood. These receptors all stem from a man between 60 and 70 years old with active or convalescent COVID-19.

The chain links TRBV5-1 to TRBJ2-7, with 8 bases fitting TRBD1. Germline assignment: CDR1 SGHRS and CDR2 YFSETQ. The CDR3 totals 14 residues. V gave up 4 bases and J gave up 1 base; unmatched junction bases: 4. The chain's CDR3 is CASSPGDRSYEQYF. The DNA of the CDR3 is TGCGCCAGCAGCCCTGGGGACAGGTCCTACGAGCAGTACTTC.

The V gene is TRBV19, the J gene TRBJ1-1, with 9 bases aligning to TRBD1. The V segment lost 4 bases and the J segment 4 bases; nucleotides outside the gene matches: 4. Looked up from germline, CDR1 is LNHDA and CDR2 is SQIVND (reference sequence). The CDR3 has 14 amino acids. The CDR3 here is CASSTLDRGTEAFF. Written as DNA, the CDR3 is TGTGCCAGTAGTACCTTGGACAGGGGCACTGAAGCTTTCTTT.

V usage is TRBV5-4 and J usage is TRBJ2-1; D not certain. V was cut by 3 bases and J by 9 bases, with 13 bases left in between. Germline CDR1 reads SGHNT; CDR2 reads YYREEE (reference sequence). The length of the CDR3 is 13 residues. This chain's CDR3 is CASSSDSHGEQFF. For the CDR3, the DNA is TGTGCCAGCAGCTCCGACTCCCACGGTGAGCAGTTCTTC. Full variable domain (outside the CDR3, taken from reference TRBV5-4 and TRBJ2-1): ETGVTQSPTHLIKTRGQQVTLRCSSQSGHNTVSWYQQALGQGPQFIFQYYREEENGRGNFPPRFSGLQFPNYSSELNVNALELDDSALYLCASSSDSHGEQFFGPGTRLTVL.

This clone was detected only a few times. The V gene is TRBV27, the J gene TRBJ1-1; D is unresolved. CDR3 length equals 13 residues. Per germline, CDR1 MNHEY and CDR2 SMNVEV (reference sequence). Trimming pared 8 bases from V and 2 bases from J, leaving 12 bases between. Here the CDR3 DNA reads TGTGCCAGCGGGTGGGAGCCCAACACTGAAGCTTTCTTT. Translation: CASGWEPNTEAFF.

This clone was seen a handful of times. The J gene is TRBJ2-1, the V gene TRBV13; 7 positions match TRBD2. V gave up 5 bases and J gave up 9 bases; unmatched junction bases: 4. CDR3 length equals 12 residues. In germline, CDR1 is PRHDT, CDR2 FYEKMQ (reference sequence). This CDR3 is CASSPERGEQFF. CDR3 DNA sequence: TGTGCCAGCAGCCCCGAGCGGGGTGAGCAGTTCTTC.

This chain connects TRBV6-5 to TRBJ2-7; D unclear. V gave up 4 bases and J gave up 2 bases, with 12 bases separating them. Per germline, CDR1 MNHEY and CDR2 SVGAGI. The CDR3 runs to 14 residues. CDR3 sequence (DNA): TGTGCCAGCAGTTTTTCCTCTAACCCCTACGAGCAGTACTTC. This translates into CASSFSSNPYEQYF.

V is TRBV5-4 and J is TRBJ2-7; perhaps TRBD2 as D (5 bases). Germline CDR1 is SGHNT and CDR2 is YYREEE (reference sequence). The CDR3 totals 14 residues. The germline V and J ends were trimmed by 0 bases and 1 base, with 8 bases remaining between them. The CDR3 loop is CASSLALASYEQYF. CDR3 DNA: TGTGCCAGCAGCTTGGCTCTAGCTTCCTACGAGCAGTACTTC.

With respect to this clone: The sample holds other DNA sequences that translate to the same CDR3. The chain employs TRBV19 and TRBJ2-2; 16 bases agree with TRBD2. V shed 8 bases, J shed 5 bases, and the junction held 11 bases outside the gene matches. CDR1 is LNHDA, CDR2 SQIVND, per germline (reference sequence). The CDR3 spans 18 residues. The CDR3: CASRTGTSGRGGTGELFF. CDR3 in DNA: TGTGCCAGTCGGACCGGGACTAGCGGGAGGGGGGGGACCGGGGAGCTGTTTTTT. Combining the CDR3 with reference TRBV19 and TRBJ2-2 gives the whole variable domain DGGITQSPKYLFRKEGQNVTLSCEQNLNHDAMYWYRQDPGQGLRLIYYSQIVNDFQKGDIAEGYSVSREKKESFPLTVTSAQKNPTAFYLCASRTGTSGRGGTGELFFGEGSRLTVL.

This chain uses TRBV24-1 with TRBJ2-5, with D possibly being TRBD2 (6 bases). Trimming shortened V by 5 bases and J by 5 bases, and 8 bases separated the two germline ends. The length of the CDR3 is 12 residues. Germline CDR1 is KGHDR and CDR2 is SFDVKD. The CDR3: CATSGGVETQYF. The CDR3 nucleotides are TGTGCCACCAGTGGGGGGGTGGAGACCCAGTACTTC.

This chain uses TRBV21-1 with TRBJ2-3; the table's D gene call, TRBD2, was not cross checked with the DNA. TRBV21-1 is a listed pseudogene. This CDR3 is 16 amino acids long. The CDR3 protein is CASSYRLAGFTDTQYF. The CDR3 DNA sequence: TGTGCCAGCAGCTATCGACTAGCGGGTTTCACAGATACGCAGTATTTT.

This chain uses TRBV7-9 with TRBJ2-5; 8 nucleotides match TRBD2. Germline assignment: CDR1 SEHNR and CDR2 FQNEAQ (reference sequence). Trimming at V came to 0 bases and at J to 4 bases, leaving 10 bases not matched to a gene. The CDR3 loop spans 17 amino acids. DNA for the CDR3: TGTGCCAGCAGCTTAGCGGGCGGGACTAGGGTCAGAGAGACCCAGTACTTC. Amino acid sequence: CASSLAGGTRVRETQYF.

The V and J genes are TRBV7-2 and TRBJ2-1, with D possibly matching TRBD2 (5 bases). Trimming took off 5 bases at V and 7 bases at J, with 18 bases between the two ends. This CDR3 is 15 amino acids long. The germline V gene encodes CDR1 SGHTA and CDR2 FQGNSA. This chain's CDR3 is CASSPVDTGMNEQFF. The DNA of the CDR3 is TGTGCCAGCAGCCCCGTAGACACGGGGATGAATGAGCAGTTCTTC.

The chain joins TRBV28 to TRBJ2-3, with 9 bases matching TRBD1. V lost 4 bases, J lost 2 bases, and 4 bases stayed unmatched. In germline, CDR1 is MDHEN, CDR2 SYDVKM. The CDR3 is 15 amino acids. CDR3 coding DNA: TGTGCCAGCAGTTCCGGGACAGGGTTCACAGATACGCAGTATTTT. Amino acids: CASSSGTGFTDTQYF.

The chain is built from TRBV5-1 and TRBJ2-5; the D gene is possibly TRBD1 (6 bases). CDR3 size: 15 residues. The V gene lost 3 bases and the J gene lost 0 bases, with 12 bases spanning the gap. Germline-derived CDR1 and CDR2 are SGHRS and YFSETQ. CDR3 coding DNA: TGCGCCAGCAGCTCCTTCGGACAGTACCAAGAGACCCAGTACTTC. Its protein product is CASSSFGQYQETQYF.

This chain uses TRBV7-3 with TRBJ2-5, with D perhaps TRBD2 (6 bases). CDR3 length equals 13 residues. Germline assignment: CDR1 SGHTA and CDR2 FQGTGA. Trimming removed 6 bases from V and 7 bases from J, with 15 bases in between. CDR3: CASREGSSGTQYF. DNA of the CDR3: TGTGCCAGCAGGGAGGGCTCCTCCGGGACCCAGTACTTC. The full variable domain, with the rest looked up from reference TRBV7-3 and TRBJ2-5, is GAGVSQTPSNKVTEKGKYVELRCDPISGHTALYWYRQSLGQGPEFLIYFQGTGAADDSGLPNDRFFAVRPEGSVSTLKIQRTERGDSAVYLCASREGSSGTQYFGPGTRLLVL.

This chain connects TRBV19 to TRBJ1-1; D unclear. Germline V gene lookup returns CDR1 LNHDA and CDR2 SQIVND (reference sequence). The length of the CDR3 is 13 residues. Trimming took 1 base from V and 5 from J, leaving 8 bases between them. CDR3 nucleotide sequence: TGTGCCAGTAGTATAGGAGGGTTGACTGAAGCTTTCTTT. Residues: CASSIGGLTEAFF.

The genes are TRBV13 and TRBJ1-2, with a weak D call TRBD1 (5 bases). The CDR3 has 12 amino acids. CDR1 PRHDT and CDR2 FYEKMQ come from the germline V gene (reference sequence). Trimming took off 2 bases at V and 4 bases at J, with 5 bases between the two ends. In DNA form, the CDR3 reads TGTGCCAGCAGCTTACAGGGCTATGGCTACACCTTC. Protein sequence: CASSLQGYGYTF.

For the CDR3, the DNA is TGTGCCATCAGTGAGAGCGGGAGGGTCTCCTACGAGCAGTACTTC. Amino acid sequence: CAISESGRVSYEQYF. This chain links TRBV10-3 with TRBJ2-7; 10 bases are a match to TRBD2. The CDR3 loop spans 15 amino acids. Germline assignment: CDR1 ENHRY and CDR2 SYGVKD. V shed 2 bases and J 0 bases; nucleotides not matched to a gene: 1.

This clone was counted only a few times. This chain connects TRBV4-1 to TRBJ1-6; no firm D call. The CDR3 totals 14 residues. The germline CDR1 and CDR2 sequences are MGHRA and YSYEKL. The germline V and J ends were trimmed by 4 bases and 12 bases, with 16 bases remaining between them. The CDR3, as DNA: TGCGCCAGCAGCCTGATCGAGGGTACTGGACCCCTCCACTTT. This translates into CASSLIEGTGPLHF.

The chain recombines TRBV25-1 with TRBJ1-1; no firm D call. CDR1 is MGHDK and CDR2 is SYGVNS in the germline V gene. Deletions cut 3 bases from V and 5 bases from J, with 16 bases between. CDR3 size: 15 residues. CDR3 DNA sequence: TGTGCCAGCAGTGATAGGGTCCCTGGGAGGACTGAAGCTTTCTTT. Its protein product is CASSDRVPGRTEAFF.

The chain uses TRBV5-5 and TRBJ1-1; D is uncertain. The germline CDR1 and CDR2 sequences are SGHKS and YYEKEE (reference sequence). Trimming took off 1 base at V and 6 bases at J, with 16 bases between the two ends. CDR3 length: 15 amino acids. The CDR3 sequence is CASSLRNNAGSEAFF. CDR3 in DNA: TGTGCCAGCAGCTTGCGTAATAATGCGGGGTCTGAAGCTTTCTTT.

The genes are TRBV6-5 and TRBJ2-3; 9 bases agree with TRBD1. The germline V gene encodes CDR1 MNHEY and CDR2 SVGAGI. The CDR3 sequence is 13 residues long. The J segment lost 6 bases and the V segment lost 6 bases, leaving 4 bases of the junction unmatched. The CDR3 spells CASSGTGYDTQYF. CDR3 nucleotides: TGTGCCAGCAGCGGGACAGGGTATGATACGCAGTATTTT.

This chain links TRBV7-8 with TRBJ2-1; 8 nucleotides line up with TRBD1. This CDR3 contains 17 residues. In germline, CDR1 is SGHVS, CDR2 FQNEAQ. After removal of 1 base from V and 3 bases from J, the junction contained 8 bases not matched to a gene. The CDR3 nucleotides read TGTGCCAGCAGCTTAGGAGTCGGGACAGGAGACTACAATGAGCAGTTCTTC. Protein product: CASSLGVGTGDYNEQFF.

This clone showed up just a few times. The gene calls are TRBV2 and TRBJ2-3; D not resolved. The V and J ends lost 4 bases and 10 bases respectively, with 12 bases between them. Germline V gene sequence: CDR1 SNHLY, CDR2 FYNNEI. The CDR3 extends over 12 amino acids. In DNA form, the CDR3 reads TGTGCCAGCAGTGTGAGGCCTCCAGCGCAGTATTTT. Its protein is CASSVRPPAQYF.

The genes are TRBV3-1 (or the pseudogene TRBV3-2) and TRBJ2-2; no reliable D call. Germline V lookup: CDR1 LGHDT, CDR2 YNNKEL (reference sequence). The CDR3 loop spans 14 amino acids. V gave up 2 bases and J gave up 2 bases, with 6 bases separating them. CDR3 DNA sequence: TGTGCCAGCAGCCAAATCAGTAACACCGGGGAGCTGTTTTTT. It codes for CASSQISNTGELFF.

The chain employs TRBV19 and TRBJ2-5, with 8 bases lining up with TRBD1. After removal of 3 bases from V and 1 base from J, the junction contained 7 bases not matched to a gene. The CDR3 runs 16 residues. Germline CDR1 reads LNHDA; CDR2 reads SQIVND (reference sequence). The CDR3, as DNA: TGTGCCAGTAGTATTTTGGCAGGGGGCACCCAAGAGACCCAGTACTTC. It translates to CASSILAGGTQETQYF.